This entry lists 10 T cell receptor beta chains sequenced from one sample in a study of OX40 agonist ivuxolimab in advanced cancers. TCRdb's table, derived via immunoSEQ multiplex PCR, lists solely in-frame clones and lacks some. The data show around 26,000 clones, about 80% seen once. This material consisted of CD4+ or CD8+ T cells sorted from blood, taken in a trial of the OX40 agonist ivuxolimab. The origin of the receptors is an adult with an advanced solid tumor such as melanoma, head and neck, liver or kidney cancer.

The gene calls are TRBV9 and TRBJ2-3; D may correspond to TRBD1 or TRBD2 (5 bases each). Germline loops: CDR1 SGDLS, CDR2 YYNGEE. V was trimmed by 5 bases and J by 6 bases, leaving 19 bases between them. The CDR3 has 15 amino acids. The CDR3 sequence: CASSFPGQGGDTQYF. CDR3 DNA: TGTGCCAGCAGTTTTCCGGGGCAGGGTGGTGATACGCAGTATTTT.

The J gene is TRBJ2-1, the V gene TRBV19; 8 bases align to TRBD2. Looked up from germline, CDR1 is LNHDA and CDR2 is SQIVND (reference sequence). CDR3 length equals 14 residues. J was trimmed by 2 bases and V by 6 bases; bases with no gene match: 3. The chain's CDR3 is CASRTSVPYNEQFF. The CDR3 coding sequence is TGTGCCAGTAGGACTAGCGTTCCCTACAATGAGCAGTTCTTC.

The CDR3 DNA sequence: TGTGCCAGGACTAGACAGGAGTTCTACAATGAGCAGTTCTTC. Its protein is CARTRQEFYNEQFF. The V and J genes are TRBV6-4 and TRBJ2-1, with D perhaps matching TRBD1 or TRBD2 (6 bases each). Germline lookup yields CDR1 MRHNA and CDR2 SNTAGT. V lost 9 bases, J lost 3 bases, and 15 bases lay in between. CDR3 length: 14 residues.

The rearrangement links TRBV2 to TRBJ2-7, with 7 bases matching TRBD1. The germline gives CDR1 SNHLY, CDR2 FYNNEI. This CDR3 has 14 amino acids. With V trimmed by 7 bases and J by 4 bases, 10 bases remained unmatched. CDR3 in DNA: TGTGCCAGCAAATCGAGACCAGGGGGATACGAGCAGTACTTC. Translation: CASKSRPGGYEQYF. The full variable domain, with the rest looked up from reference TRBV2 and TRBJ2-7, is EPEVTQTPSHQVTQMGQEVILRCVPISNHLYFYWYRQILGQKVEFLVSFYNNEISEKSEIFDDQFSVERPDGSNFTLKIRSTKLEDSAMYFCASKSRPGGYEQYFGPGTRLTVT.

Only a few counts were recorded for this clone. The chain carries TRBV28 and TRBJ1-1; the D is unclear. There are 16 residues in the CDR3. V was shortened by 4 bases and J by 0 bases, with 15 bases between the two germline ends. CDR1 and CDR2 (germline): MDHEN, SYDVKM. This CDR3 reads CASSSPAWALNTEAFF. As DNA, the CDR3 is TGTGCCAGCAGTTCCCCCGCGTGGGCACTGAACACTGAAGCTTTCTTT.

The J gene is TRBJ2-1, the V gene TRBV7-6; TRBD2 agrees at 10 bases. The CDR3 contains 18 residues. Germline trimming cut 2 bases from V and 6 bases from J; bases unmatched to any gene: 13. CDR1 is SGHVS and CDR2 is FNYEAQ in the germline V gene. CDR3 region: CASSLPSFLAGGSNEQFF. In nucleotides, the CDR3 is TGTGCCAGCAGCTTACCCTCCTTTTTAGCGGGGGGCTCCAATGAGCAGTTCTTC.

CDR3 DNA: TGTGCCAGCAGCCCCGTGGCAGCGGGGACCCCAGATACGCAGTATTTT. Amino acids: CASSPVAAGTPDTQYF. The V call is TRBV13, the J call TRBJ2-3; 7 nucleotides line up with TRBD2. The germline CDR1 and CDR2 sequences are PRHDT and FYEKMQ (reference sequence). The CDR3 length is 16 residues. Trimming took 5 bases from V and 4 from J; bases not matched to a gene: 12. Filled out from reference TRBV13 and TRBJ2-3, the complete variable domain reads AAGVIQSPRHLIKEKRETATLKCYPIPRHDTVYWYQQGPGQDPQFLISFYEKMQSDKGSIPDRFSAQQFSDYHSELNMSSLELGDSALYFCASSPVAAGTPDTQYFGPGTRLTVL.

The V gene is TRBV23-1, the J gene TRBJ1-3; D may be TRBD1 (6 bases). TRBV23-1 is reported as an ORF; its role is uncertain. V was cut by 6 bases and J by 2 bases, with 11 bases left in between. The CDR3 sequence is 14 residues long. Here the CDR3 reads CASRRQAPGNTIYF. CDR3 DNA: TGCGCCAGCAGAAGACAGGCCCCTGGAAACACCATATATTTT.

This clone has more than one count but fewer than ten. The chain is built from TRBV5-4 and TRBJ2-7, with 7 bases fitting TRBD1. CDR3 length: 14 residues. V lost 3 bases, J lost 3 bases, and 6 bases stayed unmatched. Per germline, CDR1 SGHNT and CDR2 YYREEE (reference sequence). In nucleotides, the CDR3 is TGTGCCAGCAGCTCCCGGGACAGTAGCTACGAGCAGTACTTC. This translates into CASSSRDSSYEQYF.

The chain recombines TRBV19 with TRBJ2-7, with D uncertain. The CDR3 covers 13 residues. Germline V CDR1 and CDR2: LNHDA, SQIVND (reference sequence). V was trimmed by 2 bases and J by 0 bases, leaving 5 bases between them. For the CDR3, the DNA is TGTGCCAGTAGTATAACGAGCTCCTACGAGCAGTACTTC. Protein: CASSITSSYEQYF.